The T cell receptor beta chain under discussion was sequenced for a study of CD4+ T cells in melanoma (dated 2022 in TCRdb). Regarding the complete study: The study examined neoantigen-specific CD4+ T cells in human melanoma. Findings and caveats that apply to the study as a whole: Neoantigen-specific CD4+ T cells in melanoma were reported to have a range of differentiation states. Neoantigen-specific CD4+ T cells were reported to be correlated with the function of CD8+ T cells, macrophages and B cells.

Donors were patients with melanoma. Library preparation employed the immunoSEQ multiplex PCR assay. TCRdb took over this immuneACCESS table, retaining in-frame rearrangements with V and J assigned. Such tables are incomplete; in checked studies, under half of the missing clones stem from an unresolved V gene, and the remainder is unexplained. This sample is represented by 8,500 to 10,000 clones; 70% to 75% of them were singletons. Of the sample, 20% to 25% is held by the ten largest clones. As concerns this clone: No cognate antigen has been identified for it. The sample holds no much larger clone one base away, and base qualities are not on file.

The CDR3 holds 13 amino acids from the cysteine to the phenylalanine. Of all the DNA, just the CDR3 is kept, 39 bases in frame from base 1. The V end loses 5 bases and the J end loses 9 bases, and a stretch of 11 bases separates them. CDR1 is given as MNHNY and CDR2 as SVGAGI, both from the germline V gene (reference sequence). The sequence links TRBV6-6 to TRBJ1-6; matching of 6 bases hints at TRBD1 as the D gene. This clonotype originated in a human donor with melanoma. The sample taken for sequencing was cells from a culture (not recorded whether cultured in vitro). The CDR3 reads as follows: CASSDNRVSPLHF. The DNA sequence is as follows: TGTGCCAGCAGTGACAACAGGGTTTCACCCCTCCACTTT.